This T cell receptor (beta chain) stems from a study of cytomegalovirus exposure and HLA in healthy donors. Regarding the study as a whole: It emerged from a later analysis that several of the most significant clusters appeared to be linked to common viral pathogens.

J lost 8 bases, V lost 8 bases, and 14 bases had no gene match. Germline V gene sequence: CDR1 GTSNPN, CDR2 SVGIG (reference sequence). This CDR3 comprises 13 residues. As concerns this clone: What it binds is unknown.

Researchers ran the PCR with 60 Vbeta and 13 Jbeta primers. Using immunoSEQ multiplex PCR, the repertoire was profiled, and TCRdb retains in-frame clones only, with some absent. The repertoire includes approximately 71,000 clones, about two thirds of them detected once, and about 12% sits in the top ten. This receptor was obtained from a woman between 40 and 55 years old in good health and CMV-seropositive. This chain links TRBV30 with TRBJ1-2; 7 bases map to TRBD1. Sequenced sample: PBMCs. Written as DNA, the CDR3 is TGTGCCCGGACCGGGCAGGGGGTGGTAGGCTACACCTTC. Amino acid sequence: CARTGQGVVGYTF.